The rows below give T cell receptor beta chains drawn from one sample of a study of PD-1 blockade in classical Hodgkin lymphoma. Profiling relied on immunoSEQ multiplex PCR, and the TCRdb table lists in-frame clones only, not all of them. The sample records 12,000 to 15,000 clones, roughly 85% being singletons. The sample in question was peripheral blood mononuclear cells (PBMCs), obtained at baseline. The receptors stem from a human donor with classical Hodgkin lymphoma. Each CDR3 is given with its conserved first and last residue. The order of the fields is CDR3 length, J gene, V gene, D gene, clone size, CDR3 protein, CDR3 DNA. The D gene is left open where the match is weak. Clone size is given for some rows only: seen once, a few or many times, or a class if the clone is expanded.

cdr3_length: 15
j_call: TRBJ2-1
v_call: TRBV5-4
d_call: TRBD2
clone_size: .
cdr3_aa: CASSFVAGDNNEQFF
cdr3_nt: TGTGCCAGCAGCTTTGTTGCGGGGGATAACAATGAGCAGTTCTTC

cdr3_length: 16
j_call: TRBJ2-5
v_call: TRBV5-6
d_call: .
clone_size: .
cdr3_aa: CASSLPGVRGAETQYF
cdr3_nt: TGTGCCAGCAGCTTGCCGGGGGTAAGGGGCGCGGAGACCCAGTACTTC

cdr3_length: 13
j_call: TRBJ1-6
v_call: TRBV6-6
d_call: .
clone_size: .
cdr3_aa: CASSYGTNSPLHF
cdr3_nt: TGTGCCAGCAGTTACGGGACCAATTCACCCCTCCACTTT

cdr3_length: 15
j_call: TRBJ2-1
v_call: TRBV7-9
d_call: TRBD2
clone_size: .
cdr3_aa: CASSFRLAGDNEQFF
cdr3_nt: TGTGCCAGCAGCTTTAGACTAGCGGGGGATAATGAGCAGTTCTTC

cdr3_length: 17
j_call: TRBJ2-2
v_call: TRBV4-1
d_call: .
clone_size: .
cdr3_aa: CASSQDGPEMNTGELFF
cdr3_nt: TGCGCCAGCAGCCAAGACGGTCCGGAGATGAACACCGGGGAGCTGTTTTTT

cdr3_length: 15
j_call: TRBJ1-1
v_call: TRBV6-5
d_call: .
clone_size: .
cdr3_aa: CASSRQLTMNTEAFF
cdr3_nt: TGTGCCAGCAGCCGACAGCTTACCATGAACACTGAAGCTTTCTTT

cdr3_length: 15
j_call: TRBJ1-6
v_call: TRBV13
d_call: .
clone_size: .
cdr3_aa: CASSLGDRTNSPLHF
cdr3_nt: TGTGCCAGCAGCTTAGGGGACAGAACTAATTCACCCCTCCACTTT

cdr3_length: 13
j_call: TRBJ1-1
v_call: TRBV6-5
d_call: .
clone_size: .
cdr3_aa: CASRLRGNTEAFF
cdr3_nt: TGTGCCAGCAGACTCAGGGGGAACACTGAAGCTTTCTTT

cdr3_length: 14
j_call: TRBJ1-6
v_call: TRBV6-5
d_call: TRBD1
clone_size: .
cdr3_aa: CASSTTGFGSPLHF
cdr3_nt: TGTGCCAGCAGTACGACAGGGTTCGGCTCACCCCTCCACTTT

cdr3_length: 14
j_call: TRBJ1-5
v_call: TRBV4-3
d_call: TRBD1
clone_size: .
cdr3_aa: CASSGQVSNQPQHF
cdr3_nt: TGCGCCAGCAGCGGACAGGTCAGCAATCAGCCCCAGCATTTT

cdr3_length: 16
j_call: TRBJ1-2
v_call: TRBV5-1
d_call: .
clone_size: .
cdr3_aa: CASSIGTPGLPYGYTF
cdr3_nt: TGCGCCAGCAGCATCGGGACACCCGGACTACCCTATGGCTACACCTTC

cdr3_length: 15
j_call: TRBJ2-1
v_call: TRBV7-2
d_call: TRBD2
clone_size: .
cdr3_aa: CASSFSSGGYNEQFF
cdr3_nt: TGTGCCAGCAGCTTTTCTAGCGGGGGGTACAATGAGCAGTTCTTC

cdr3_length: 14
j_call: TRBJ2-1
v_call: TRBV7-8
d_call: .
clone_size: .
cdr3_aa: CASSPEDSYNEQFF
cdr3_nt: TGTGCCAGCAGCCCCGAAGACAGTTACAATGAGCAGTTCTTC

cdr3_length: 14
j_call: TRBJ1-5
v_call: TRBV5-1
d_call: TRBD1
clone_size: .
cdr3_aa: CASSLGQGSQPQHF
cdr3_nt: TGCGCCAGCAGCTTGGGACAGGGGAGTCAGCCCCAGCATTTT

cdr3_length: 15
j_call: TRBJ1-1
v_call: TRBV5-1
d_call: TRBD1
clone_size: .
cdr3_aa: CASSLGDRLGAEAFF
cdr3_nt: TGCGCCAGCAGCTTGGGGGACAGGCTAGGGGCTGAAGCTTTCTTT

cdr3_length: 14
j_call: TRBJ1-2
v_call: TRBV7-2
d_call: .
clone_size: once
cdr3_aa: CASSLAGHIYGYTF
cdr3_nt: TGTGCCAGCAGCTTGGCGGGACACATCTATGGCTACACCTTC

cdr3_length: 12
j_call: TRBJ2-5
v_call: TRBV6-5
d_call: TRBD1
clone_size: .
cdr3_aa: CASSWTGDDQYF
cdr3_nt: TGTGCCAGCAGTTGGACAGGGGACGACCAGTACTTC

cdr3_length: 11
j_call: TRBJ2-3
v_call: TRBV18
d_call: .
clone_size: .
cdr3_aa: CASSPKDTQYF
cdr3_nt: TGTGCCAGCTCACCAAAAGATACGCAGTATTTT

cdr3_length: 16
j_call: TRBJ2-5
v_call: TRBV4-3
d_call: .
clone_size: .
cdr3_aa: CASSQGGGANQETQYF
cdr3_nt: TGCGCCAGCAGCCAAGGAGGCGGGGCAAACCAAGAGACCCAGTACTTC

cdr3_length: 14
j_call: TRBJ2-5
v_call: TRBV27
d_call: .
clone_size: .
cdr3_aa: CASSSLVVLETQYF
cdr3_nt: TGTGCCAGCAGTTCCCTTGTGGTATTGGAGACCCAGTACTTC

cdr3_length: 15
j_call: TRBJ1-2
v_call: TRBV6-6
d_call: TRBD1
clone_size: once
cdr3_aa: CASSYGGQGNYGYTF
cdr3_nt: TGTGCCAGCAGTTACGGGGGACAGGGGAACTATGGCTACACCTTC

cdr3_length: 15
j_call: TRBJ1-2
v_call: TRBV10-3
d_call: TRBD1
clone_size: .
cdr3_aa: CAISETTGIIRGYTF
cdr3_nt: TGTGCCATCAGTGAGACGACAGGGATTATTAGGGGCTACACCTTC

cdr3_length: 14
j_call: TRBJ2-1
v_call: TRBV7-9
d_call: .
clone_size: .
cdr3_aa: CASSTSGPYNEQFF
cdr3_nt: TGTGCCAGCAGCACTAGTGGTCCCTACAATGAGCAGTTCTTC

cdr3_length: 14
j_call: TRBJ1-5
v_call: TRBV10-3
d_call: .
clone_size: .
cdr3_aa: CAISDPGAYQPQHF
cdr3_nt: TGTGCCATCAGTGACCCGGGTGCCTATCAGCCCCAGCATTTT

cdr3_length: 13
j_call: TRBJ1-1
v_call: TRBV18
d_call: .
clone_size: .
cdr3_aa: CASSADGMTEAFF
cdr3_nt: TGTGCCAGCTCGGCAGACGGGATGACTGAAGCTTTCTTT

cdr3_length: 14
j_call: TRBJ1-1
v_call: TRBV29-1
d_call: .
clone_size: .
cdr3_aa: CSVEEEGLNTEAFF
cdr3_nt: TGCAGCGTTGAAGAGGAAGGGCTTAACACTGAAGCTTTCTTT

cdr3_length: 15
j_call: TRBJ1-4
v_call: TRBV13
d_call: TRBD1
clone_size: .
cdr3_aa: CASSPRQGGGEKLFF
cdr3_nt: TGTGCCAGCAGCCCCCGACAGGGCGGCGGGGAAAAACTGTTTTTT

cdr3_length: 14
j_call: TRBJ2-2
v_call: TRBV11-3
d_call: .
clone_size: .
cdr3_aa: CASSLTGGSGELFF
cdr3_nt: TGTGCCAGCAGCTTAACTGGGGGCTCCGGGGAGCTGTTTTTT

cdr3_length: 15
j_call: TRBJ2-4
v_call: TRBV6-6
d_call: .
clone_size: .
cdr3_aa: CASRSPVKARDIQYF
cdr3_nt: TGTGCCAGCAGATCTCCGGTGAAGGCCAGGGACATTCAGTACTTC

cdr3_length: 13
j_call: TRBJ2-2
v_call: TRBV4-3
d_call: TRBD1
clone_size: .
cdr3_aa: CASSHQGAGELFF
cdr3_nt: TGCGCCAGCAGCCATCAGGGGGCCGGGGAGCTGTTTTTT

cdr3_length: 13
j_call: TRBJ2-7
v_call: TRBV6-9
d_call: .
clone_size: .
cdr3_aa: CASSYYGSYEQYF
cdr3_nt: TGTGCCAGCAGTTACTACGGCTCCTACGAGCAGTACTTC

cdr3_length: 14
j_call: TRBJ1-1
v_call: TRBV11-2
d_call: .
clone_size: few
cdr3_aa: CASSTRTENTEAFF
cdr3_nt: TGCGCCAGCAGCACTCGGACAGAGAACACTGAAGCTTTCTTT

cdr3_length: 16
j_call: TRBJ1-5
v_call: TRBV19
d_call: .
clone_size: .
cdr3_aa: CASSIKGRGRNQPQHF
cdr3_nt: TGTGCCAGTAGCATAAAGGGGAGGGGTCGCAATCAGCCCCAGCATTTT

cdr3_length: 13
j_call: TRBJ1-2
v_call: TRBV29-1
d_call: .
clone_size: .
cdr3_aa: CSVEEPGAGGYTF
cdr3_nt: TGCAGCGTTGAAGAACCGGGGGCGGGAGGCTACACCTTC

cdr3_length: 14
j_call: TRBJ2-1
v_call: TRBV7-8
d_call: TRBD1
clone_size: .
cdr3_aa: CASSKRDSYNEQFF
cdr3_nt: TGTGCCAGCAGCAAACGGGACAGCTACAATGAGCAGTTCTTC

cdr3_length: 17
j_call: TRBJ2-1
v_call: TRBV14
d_call: TRBD2
clone_size: .
cdr3_aa: CASSQGGIAGTYNEQFF
cdr3_nt: TGTGCCAGCAGCCAAGGGGGTATAGCGGGGACCTACAATGAGCAGTTCTTC

cdr3_length: 14
j_call: TRBJ2-7
v_call: TRBV6-6
d_call: .
clone_size: .
cdr3_aa: CASSYNGRNYEQYF
cdr3_nt: TGTGCCAGCAGTTACAACGGACGAAACTACGAGCAGTACTTC

cdr3_length: 14
j_call: TRBJ1-1
v_call: TRBV18
d_call: .
clone_size: .
cdr3_aa: CASSPPRGRTEAFF
cdr3_nt: TGTGCCAGCTCACCACCGAGAGGCCGCACTGAAGCTTTCTTT

cdr3_length: 14
j_call: TRBJ2-5
v_call: TRBV19
d_call: TRBD2
clone_size: .
cdr3_aa: CASSISRGIETQYF
cdr3_nt: TGTGCCAGTAGTATATCGCGGGGGATTGAGACCCAGTACTTC

cdr3_length: 14
j_call: TRBJ2-7
v_call: TRBV5-4
d_call: .
clone_size: once
cdr3_aa: CASSFKGEFYEQYF
cdr3_nt: TGTGCCAGCAGCTTCAAGGGGGAGTTCTACGAGCAGTACTTC

cdr3_length: 14
j_call: TRBJ2-5
v_call: TRBV29-1
d_call: .
clone_size: .
cdr3_aa: CSAGLVGGQETQYF
cdr3_nt: TGCAGCGCGGGCTTGGTGGGGGGACAAGAGACCCAGTACTTC

cdr3_length: 17
j_call: TRBJ1-4
v_call: TRBV10-3
d_call: .
clone_size: few
cdr3_aa: CAISESRQLATNEKLFF
cdr3_nt: TGTGCCATCAGTGAGTCAAGACAGCTTGCAACTAATGAAAAACTGTTTTTT

cdr3_length: 13
j_call: TRBJ2-3
v_call: TRBV14
d_call: .
clone_size: few
cdr3_aa: CASSQLSGDTQYF
cdr3_nt: TGTGCCAGCAGCCAACTAAGCGGGGATACGCAGTATTTT

cdr3_length: 16
j_call: TRBJ1-2
v_call: TRBV29-1
d_call: .
clone_size: .
cdr3_aa: CSVEEWRGAGNYGYTF
cdr3_nt: TGCAGCGTTGAAGAGTGGCGGGGGGCTGGGAACTATGGCTACACCTTC

cdr3_length: 17
j_call: TRBJ1-6
v_call: TRBV5-1
d_call: .
clone_size: few
cdr3_aa: CASSLAPSNVYNSPLHF
cdr3_nt: TGCGCCAGCAGCTTGGCCCCTTCCAACGTCTATAATTCACCCCTCCACTTT

cdr3_length: 12
j_call: TRBJ2-3
v_call: TRBV29-1
d_call: TRBD2
clone_size: .
cdr3_aa: CSVESGGAGQYF
cdr3_nt: TGCAGCGTTGAGTCCGGGGGGGCCGGGCAGTATTTT

cdr3_length: 15
j_call: TRBJ1-5
v_call: TRBV5-1
d_call: .
clone_size: .
cdr3_aa: CASSLGGSLDQPQHF
cdr3_nt: TGCGCCAGCAGCTTGGGGGGCTCGTTGGATCAGCCCCAGCATTTT

cdr3_length: 14
j_call: TRBJ1-2
v_call: TRBV5-4
d_call: .
clone_size: .
cdr3_aa: CASSLVEAGYGYTF
cdr3_nt: TGTGCCAGCAGCTTGGTGGAGGCAGGCTATGGCTACACCTTC

cdr3_length: 16
j_call: TRBJ2-1
v_call: TRBV28
d_call: TRBD2
clone_size: .
cdr3_aa: CASSPNLAGGRNEQFF
cdr3_nt: TGTGCCAGCAGTCCTAATCTAGCGGGGGGGCGTAATGAGCAGTTCTTC

cdr3_length: 20
j_call: TRBJ2-7
v_call: TRBV27
d_call: TRBD1
clone_size: .
cdr3_aa: CASSLSMSRDRGHHRYEQYF
cdr3_nt: TGTGCCAGCAGTTTATCCATGAGCCGGGACAGGGGCCACCATCGCTACGAGCAGTACTTC

cdr3_length: 17
j_call: TRBJ1-5
v_call: TRBV7-6
d_call: .
clone_size: .
cdr3_aa: CASSQRGSPSADQPQHF
cdr3_nt: TGTGCCAGCAGCCAAAGGGGGAGTCCTTCCGCAGATCAGCCCCAGCATTTT